A few counts support the clone carrying this T cell receptor (beta chain). Trimming left V 5 bases short and J 2 bases short, with 9 bases between. The CDR3 runs 13 residues. Germline V lookup: CDR1 SGHNT, CDR2 YENEEA. Donors were ostensibly healthy at sampling, although undocumented immune exposures were probable. These data come from a study of cytomegalovirus exposure and HLA in healthy donors. Primers: 60 Vbeta forward and 13 Jbeta reverse. The table came from immunoSEQ multiplex PCR; TCRdb's copy has only in-frame clones and leaves some out. This table holds roughly 120,000 clones, 77% found once.

The rearrangement links TRBV11-3 to TRBJ1-2; D might be TRBD1 (5 bases). Sequencing was done on a sample of PBMCs. The TCR originated in a human donor in good health. The CDR3 DNA is TGTGCCAGCAGCCAGGGCGAAAACTATGGCTACACCTTC. Encoded protein: CASSQGENYGYTF.